The 20 T cell receptor beta chains given below trace back to one sample, sequenced in a study of blood T cell repertoires in COVID-19. Measured with immunoSEQ multiplex PCR; TCRdb has only the in-frame clones, and not every one. The sample carries roughly 130,000 clones, 90% recorded once. Sequencing was performed on peripheral blood. These receptors were taken from a man aged 50-60 years with active COVID-19.

The rearrangement joins TRBV6-6 to TRBJ1-1; 9 nucleotides match TRBD1. The germline gives CDR1 MNHNY, CDR2 SVGAGI (reference sequence). Trimming cost V 6 bases and J 5 bases; bases outside gene matches: 13. The CDR3 runs 16 residues. Here the CDR3 DNA reads TGTGCCAGCAGCTCCGGGACAGGGTGGGCCGGGACTGAAGCTTTCTTT. Protein product: CASSSGTGWAGTEAFF.

The chain recombines TRBV6-5 with TRBJ2-3; D gene unclear. The CDR3 consists of 14 residues. Looked up from germline, CDR1 is MNHEY and CDR2 is SVGAGI. V dropped 0 bases and J dropped 2 bases, with 6 bases sitting between them. In DNA form, the CDR3 reads TGTGCCAGCAGTTACTCTTCCGTCACAGATACGCAGTATTTT. This translates into CASSYSSVTDTQYF.

The rearrangement links TRBV7-2 to TRBJ1-5, with D uncertain. The germline CDR1 and CDR2 sequences are SGHTA and FQGNSA. The CDR3 spans 13 residues. V dropped 5 bases and J dropped 5 bases, with 10 bases sitting between them. The CDR3 DNA reads as TGTGCCAGCAGCCCGCGAATGGATCAGCCCCAGCATTTT. Residues: CASSPRMDQPQHF.

The chain carries TRBV28 and TRBJ1-2, with a weak D call TRBD1 (5 bases). Germline V lookup: CDR1 MDHEN, CDR2 SYDVKM. V gave up 4 bases and J gave up 2 bases, with 14 bases separating them. The CDR3 is made up of 15 amino acids. This CDR3 reads CASSSMGGNNYGYTF. DNA for the CDR3: TGTGCCAGCAGTTCCATGGGGGGAAACAACTATGGCTACACCTTC.

The chain uses TRBV28 and TRBJ2-7; D perhaps matches TRBD1 (5 bases). Germline CDR1 and CDR2: MDHEN and SYDVKM. This CDR3 is 13 amino acids long. The V gene lost 8 bases and the J gene lost 0 bases, with 11 bases spanning the gap. The CDR3 loop is CASVAGSSYEQYF. For the CDR3, the DNA is TGTGCCAGCGTTGCAGGGTCCTCCTACGAGCAGTACTTC.

The rearrangement joins TRBV18 to TRBJ1-1; TRBD1 matches at 9 bases. Germline V gene data show CDR1 as KGHSH and CDR2 as LQKENI. The CDR3 covers 13 residues. J lost 3 bases, V lost 8 bases, and 4 bases had no gene match. The DNA for the CDR3 is TGTGCCAGCAGACAGGGGGTGGACACTGAAGCTTTCTTT. It specifies CASRQGVDTEAFF.

This chain uses TRBV12-3 or TRBV12-4 with TRBJ2-7; possibly TRBD1 for D (5 bases). This CDR3 has 11 amino acids. V gave up 6 bases and J gave up 3 bases, with 6 bases separating them. The CDR3, as DNA: TGTGCCAGCAGCCAGGGCTACGAGCAGTACTTC. Protein sequence: CASSQGYEQYF.

This clone was observed a single time. The chain links TRBV18 to TRBJ2-2; 8 positions agree with TRBD1. This CDR3 has 18 residues. V gave up 2 bases and J gave up 2 bases; unmatched junction bases: 10. Germline assignment: CDR1 KGHSH and CDR2 LQKENI. As DNA, the CDR3 is TGTGCCAGCTCACCAAGGGCCCAGACAGGGGTAAACACCGGGGAGCTGTTTTTT. This gives the protein CASSPRAQTGVNTGELFF.

CDR3 loop: CASSFSSTDTQYF. The CDR3 DNA reads as TGTGCCAGCAGCTTCAGTAGCACAGATACGCAGTATTTT. The chain has TRBV5-6 and TRBJ2-3; no reliable D call. CDR3 size: 13 residues. Germline V gene sequence: CDR1 SGHDT, CDR2 YYEEEE. V gave up 2 bases and J gave up 0 bases, with 4 bases separating them. The entire variable domain, with the rest obtained from reference TRBV5-6 and TRBJ2-3, is as follows: DAGVTQSPTHLIKTRGQQVTLRCSPKSGHDTVSWYQQALGQGPQFIFQYYEEEERQRGNFPDRFSGHQFPNYSSELNVNALLLGDSALYLCASSFSSTDTQYFGPGTRLTVL.

This chain uses TRBV19 with TRBJ2-4, with 7 bases fitting TRBD1. V dropped 1 base and J dropped 2; count of bases not matched to a gene: 5. Looked up from germline, CDR1 is LNHDA and CDR2 is SQIVND (reference sequence). The CDR3 contains 16 residues. The CDR3 sequence: CASSIGLQGSKNIQYF. The DNA of the CDR3 is TGTGCCAGTAGTATAGGCTTACAGGGGTCCAAAAACATTCAGTACTTC.

Remarks on this clone: The junction and the germline gene differ at one end; a read error may be behind it. The chain uses TRBV29-1 and TRBJ1-4; TRBD1 aligns across 7 bases. The CDR3 is made up of 14 amino acids. Looked up from germline, CDR1 is SQVTM and CDR2 is ANQGSEA. Here the CDR3 DNA reads TGCAGCGTTCAAGACAGGGTAACTAATGAAAAACTGTTTTTT. The encoded protein is CSVQDRVTNEKLFF.

A single count supports this clone. V gene TRBV7-2 combines with J gene TRBJ2-2, with D maybe TRBD1 (5 bases). Trimming took 1 base from V and 5 from J, leaving 17 bases between them. In germline, CDR1 is SGHTA, CDR2 FQGNSA. There are 17 residues in the CDR3. This chain's CDR3 is CASSLEPQGLKTGELFF. CDR3 sequence (DNA): TGTGCCAGCAGCTTAGAACCCCAGGGTTTGAAAACCGGGGAGCTGTTTTTT.

V is TRBV5-1 and J is TRBJ1-1, with TRBD1 as a possible D gene (5 bases). The germline V gene has CDR1 SGHRS and CDR2 YFSETQ. Trimming cost V 2 bases and J 0 bases, with 26 bases left between them. CDR3 length equals 20 residues. The CDR3 nucleotides are TGCGCCAGCAGCTTCCACGACTTGGGGGGGACGGTACTTATGAACACTGAAGCTTTCTTT. This encodes CASSFHDLGGTVLMNTEAFF.

This sequence joins TRBV18 and TRBJ2-1; the D gene is possibly TRBD2 (5 bases). The CDR3 sequence is 14 residues long. From germline, CDR1 is KGHSH and CDR2 LQKENI. The ends were cut back, 3 bases at V and 6 bases at J, with 12 bases in the middle. CDR3 amino acids: CASSPTHEGNEQFF. CDR3 nucleotides: TGTGCCAGCTCACCTACCCATGAGGGCAATGAGCAGTTCTTC.

The rearrangement uses TRBV13 and TRBJ2-1; weak D call: TRBD2 (5 bases). Germline lookup yields CDR1 PRHDT and CDR2 FYEKMQ (reference sequence). The CDR3 has 14 amino acids. The ends were cut back, 2 bases at V and 8 bases at J, with 13 bases in the middle. CDR3 residues: CASSLLASRYEQFF. The CDR3 DNA follows: TGTGCCAGCAGCTTACTAGCTTCTCGATATGAGCAGTTCTTC.

The count of this clone is one. V usage is TRBV2 and J usage is TRBJ2-5, with D maybe TRBD2 (5 bases). This CDR3 is built from 16 residues. V dropped 8 bases and J dropped 4 bases, with 23 bases sitting between them. CDR1 and CDR2 (germline): SNHLY, FYNNEI. The CDR3 DNA follows: TGTGCCAGCGTCCCTGGGAGCGATCACTCGAGAGAGACCCAGTACTTC. Protein: CASVPGSDHSRETQYF.

V is TRBV19 and J is TRBJ1-6, with 9 positions matching TRBD1. Germline V gene sequence: CDR1 LNHDA, CDR2 SQIVND (reference sequence). Trimming took 3 bases from V and 6 from J; bases not matched to a gene: 3. The CDR3 spans 15 residues. CDR3 amino acids: CASSIGTGSNSPLHF. CDR3 bases: TGTGCCAGTAGTATTGGGACAGGGAGTAATTCACCCCTCCACTTT.

The rearrangement joins TRBV20-1 to TRBJ1-5; D is perhaps TRBD1 (6 bases). CDR3 size: 15 residues. From germline, CDR1 is DFQATT and CDR2 SNEGSKA (reference sequence). The V and J ends lost 3 bases and 2 bases respectively, with 14 bases between them. The CDR3 sequence is CSASKSTGRNQPQHF. The CDR3 DNA reads TGCAGTGCTAGTAAATCGACAGGTCGCAATCAGCCCCAGCATTTT.

The genes are TRBV7-9 and TRBJ2-1; weak D call: TRBD2 (7 bases). The CDR3 spans 14 residues. The germline CDR1 and CDR2 sequences are SEHNR and FQNEAQ (reference sequence). Trimming cost V 1 base and J 9 bases, with 13 bases left between them. CDR3 DNA: TGTGCCAGCAGCTTAGAGGGGGAGGGGTCTGAGCAGTTCTTC. Translation gives CASSLEGEGSEQFF.

The chain recombines TRBV6-4 with TRBJ1-1; D gene unclear. CDR3 length equals 18 residues. In germline, CDR1 is MRHNA, CDR2 SNTAGT. Deletions cut 0 bases from V and 0 bases from J, with 17 bases between. The CDR3 loop reads CASSDSGQDDQVNTEAFF. DNA of the CDR3: TGTGCCAGCAGTGACTCGGGCCAGGATGACCAGGTGAACACTGAAGCTTTCTTT.